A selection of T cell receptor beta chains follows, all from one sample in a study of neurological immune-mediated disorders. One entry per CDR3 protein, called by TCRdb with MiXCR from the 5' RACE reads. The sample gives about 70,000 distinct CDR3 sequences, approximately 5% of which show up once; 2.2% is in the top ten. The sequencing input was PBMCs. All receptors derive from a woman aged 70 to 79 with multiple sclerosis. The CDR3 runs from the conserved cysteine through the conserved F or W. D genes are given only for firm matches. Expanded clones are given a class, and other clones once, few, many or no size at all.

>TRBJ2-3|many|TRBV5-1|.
CASSSRQSTDTQYF
TGCGCCAGCAGCTCTCGACAGTCCACAGATACGCAGTATTTT
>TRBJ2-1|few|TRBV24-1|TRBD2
CATGGRENNEQFF
TGTGCCACCGGCGGGAGGGAGAACAATGAGCAGTTCTTC
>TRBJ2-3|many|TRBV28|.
CASSLEGAVDTQYF
TGTGCCAGCAGTTTAGAAGGGGCGGTAGATACGCAGTATTTT
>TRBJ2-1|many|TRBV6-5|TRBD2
CASSYSPPGGIYNEQFF
TGTGCCAGCAGTTACTCACCTCCGGGGGGTATATACAATGAGCAGTTCTTC
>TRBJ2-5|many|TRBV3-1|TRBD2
CASSQEGLAVRETQYF
TGTGCCAGCAGCCAAGAGGGACTAGCGGTTAGGGAGACCCAGTACTTC
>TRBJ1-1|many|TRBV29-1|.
CSGGGQLNTEAFF
TGCAGCGGAGGAGGACAGCTTAACACTGAAGCTTTCTTT
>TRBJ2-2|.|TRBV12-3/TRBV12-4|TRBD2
CASSLGSGSHTGELFF
TGTGCCAGCAGTTTGGGTAGCGGGAGTCACACCGGGGAGCTGTTTTTT
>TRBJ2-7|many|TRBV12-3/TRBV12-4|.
CASSPDLYSYEQYF
TGTGCCAGCAGCCCGGATCTCTATTCCTACGAGCAGTACTTC
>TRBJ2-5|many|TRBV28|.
CASSLFVRGVQETQYF
TGTGCCAGCAGTTTATTTGTCAGGGGGGTCCAAGAGACCCAGTACTTC
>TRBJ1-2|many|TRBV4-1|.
CASSQVGYGYTF
TGCGCCAGCAGCCAAGTAGGGTATGGCTACACCTTC
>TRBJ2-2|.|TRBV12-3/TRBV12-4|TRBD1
CASSRGLNNGELFF
TGTGCCAGCAGCAGGGGGTTGAACAACGGGGAGCTGTTTTTT
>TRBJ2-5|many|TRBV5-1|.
CASSLAEFGETQYF
TGCGCCAGCAGCTTGGCGGAGTTTGGAGAGACCCAGTACTTC
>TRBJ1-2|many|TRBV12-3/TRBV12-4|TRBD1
CASSLVDRGGYGYTF
TGTGCCAGCAGTCTAGTGGACAGGGGAGGCTATGGCTACACCTTC
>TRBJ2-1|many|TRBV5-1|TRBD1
CASRLTGERYNEQFF
TGCGCCAGCAGGCTGACAGGGGAACGGTACAATGAGCAGTTCTTC
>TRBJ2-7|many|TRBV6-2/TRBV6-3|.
CASSEQRYEQYF
TGTGCCAGCTCGGAACAGCGCTACGAGCAGTACTTC
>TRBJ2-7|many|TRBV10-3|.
CAIQSLGNSYEQYF
TGTGCCATCCAAAGCCTCGGTAACTCCTACGAGCAGTACTTC
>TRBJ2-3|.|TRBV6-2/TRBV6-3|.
CASSSWRPSTDTQYF
TGTGCCAGCAGTTCCTGGCGCCCTAGCACAGATACGCAGTATTTT
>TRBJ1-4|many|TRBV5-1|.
CASSPEGGGKLFF
TGCGCCAGCAGCCCCGAGGGCGGGGGAAAACTGTTTTTT
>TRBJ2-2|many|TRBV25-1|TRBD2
CASSGGLAGVTGELFF
TGTGCCAGCAGTGGGGGACTAGCGGGAGTCACCGGGGAGCTGTTTTTT
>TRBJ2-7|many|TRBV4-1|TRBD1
CASSQDFRGRSGEQYF
TGCGCCAGCAGCCAAGATTTCAGGGGGCGAAGTGGCGAGCAGTACTTC
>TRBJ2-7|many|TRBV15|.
CATSSDGSAYEQYF
TGTGCCACCAGCAGCGACGGGTCTGCCTACGAGCAGTACTTC
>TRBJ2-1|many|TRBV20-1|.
CSARDERRSYNEQFF
TGCAGTGCTAGAGATGAAAGGAGGTCCTACAATGAGCAGTTCTTC
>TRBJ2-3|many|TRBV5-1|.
CASSLVYSTDTQYF
TGCGCCAGCAGCTTGGTTTATAGCACAGATACGCAGTATTTT
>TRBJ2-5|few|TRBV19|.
CASSKTGLEETQYF
TGTGCCAGTAGTAAAACAGGGCTGGAAGAGACCCAGTACTTC
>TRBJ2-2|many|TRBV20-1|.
CSAKTGPGELFF
TGCAGTGCTAAAACAGGACCCGGGGAGCTGTTTTTT
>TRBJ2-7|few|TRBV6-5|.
CASSLTLQGPYEQYF
TGTGCCAGCAGTTTAACCCTCCAGGGACCCTACGAGCAGTACTTC
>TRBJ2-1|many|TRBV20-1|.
CSARVGSASSYNEQFF
TGCAGTGCTAGAGTAGGCTCGGCAAGCTCCTACAATGAGCAGTTCTTC
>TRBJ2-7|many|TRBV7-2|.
CASSWVRNYEQYF
TGTGCCAGCAGCTGGGTACGGAACTACGAGCAGTACTTC
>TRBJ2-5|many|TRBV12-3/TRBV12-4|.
CASSWALDRGAQETQYF
TGTGCCAGCAGTTGGGCCCTTGACCGCGGGGCTCAAGAGACCCAGTACTTC
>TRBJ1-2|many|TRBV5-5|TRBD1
CASSLVGTGGYGYTF
TGTGCCAGCAGCTTGGTGGGTACAGGGGGGTATGGCTACACCTTC
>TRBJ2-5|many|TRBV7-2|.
CASSSHMVKETQYF
TGTGCCAGCAGCTCCCATATGGTGAAAGAGACCCAGTACTTC
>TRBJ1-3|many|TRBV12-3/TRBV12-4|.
CASSPQSGNTIYF
TGTGCCAGCAGTCCCCAGTCTGGAAACACCATATATTTT
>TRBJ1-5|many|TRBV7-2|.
CASSLVGQPQHF
TGTGCCAGCAGCTTAGTAGGTCAGCCCCAGCATTTT
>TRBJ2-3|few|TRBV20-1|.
CSATPGEGPDTQYF
TGCAGTGCCACACCAGGGGAGGGGCCAGATACGCAGTATTTT
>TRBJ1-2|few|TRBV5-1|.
CASSSGGGDGFGYTF
TGCGCCAGCAGCTCGGGGGGCGGGGACGGTTTCGGCTACACCTTC
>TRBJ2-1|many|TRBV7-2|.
CASSRAWDPPYNEQFF
TGTGCCAGCAGCCGAGCGTGGGACCCCCCCTACAATGAGCAGTTCTTC
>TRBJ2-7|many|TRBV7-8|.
CASSVTPTYEQYF
TGTGCCAGCAGCGTAACCCCGACTTACGAGCAGTACTTC
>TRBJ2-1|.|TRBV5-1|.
CASSLGLAELGEQFF
TGCGCCAGCAGCTTGGGCCTAGCCGAACTCGGTGAGCAGTTCTTC